Presented here are 15 T cell receptor beta chains from one specimen sequenced in a study of T cell repertoires in cytomegalovirus infection. Antigen specificity for these receptors is unknown. TCRdb recomputed calls from the reads with MiXCR, one row per CDR3 protein. This sample has approximately 1,000,000 distinct CDR3 sequences, with 31% found just once. The input for sequencing was cultured CD8+ T cells from PBMCs, taken from culture after CMV antigen stimulation. These receptors all stem from a human donor in good health (CMV status not recorded). Some clones in this sample may be carry-over from other donors' samples.

The DNA of the CDR3 is TGTGCCAGCAGGCCTGGTTCCCGACAGGGGGCATCTGGGGCCAACGTCCTGACTTTC. Protein product: CASRPGSRQGASGANVLTF. The rearrangement links TRBV2 to TRBJ2-6; 10 bases fit TRBD1. The CDR3 runs 19 residues. CDR1 is SNHLY, CDR2 FYNNEI, per germline. After removal of 6 bases from V and 1 base from J, the junction contained 12 bases not matched to a gene. Full variable domain (rest looked up from reference TRBV2 and TRBJ2-6): EPEVTQTPSHQVTQMGQEVILRCVPISNHLYFYWYRQILGQKVEFLVSFYNNEISEKSEIFDDQFSVERPDGSNFTLKIRSTKLEDSAMYFCASRPGSRQGASGANVLTFGAGSRLTVL.

V is TRBV27 and J is TRBJ1-2, with 7 nucleotides matching TRBD1. Germline CDR1 reads MNHEY; CDR2 reads SMNVEV (reference sequence). Trimming removed 2 bases from V and 2 bases from J; junction bases left unmatched: 2. The length of the CDR3 is 14 residues. The CDR3, as DNA: TGTGCCAGCAGTTTACAGACAGGGAACTATGGCTACACCTTC. It codes for CASSLQTGNYGYTF.

This clonotype was seen many times. This chain connects TRBV12-3 or TRBV12-4 to TRBJ2-4, with 9 bases lining up with TRBD1. The CDR3 length is 15 residues. V dropped 6 bases and J dropped 5; count of bases not matched to a gene: 8. CDR3 residues: CASRGDREGENIQYF. CDR3 in DNA: TGTGCCAGCAGAGGGGACAGGGAGGGGGAAAACATTCAGTACTTC.

The chain recombines TRBV5-6 with TRBJ1-1; D may be TRBD1 (6 bases). The V and J ends lost 0 bases and 1 base respectively, with 16 bases between them. This CDR3 spans 17 amino acids. In germline, CDR1 is SGHDT, CDR2 YYEEEE. The CDR3 here is CASSLGWGQGWNTEAFF. DNA for the CDR3: TGTGCCAGCAGCTTGGGGTGGGGGCAGGGGTGGAACACTGAAGCTTTCTTT. Full variable domain (rest looked up from reference TRBV5-6 and TRBJ1-1): DAGVTQSPTHLIKTRGQQVTLRCSPKSGHDTVSWYQQALGQGPQFIFQYYEEEERQRGNFPDRFSGHQFPNYSSELNVNALLLGDSALYLCASSLGWGQGWNTEAFFGQGTRLTVV.

This clonotype was counted only a few times. The V call is TRBV11-1, the J call TRBJ2-2; D is possibly TRBD1 or TRBD2 (6 bases each). Germline assignment: CDR1 SGHAT and CDR2 FQDESV (reference sequence). CDR3 length: 17 residues. The V end lost 6 bases, the J end lost 6 bases, and 23 bases lay between the germline ends. The CDR3 DNA follows: TGTGCCAGCAGTTCACCTCTCCGGGACTCAGGGGCCGGGGAGCTGTTTTTT. Translated: CASSSPLRDSGAGELFF.

V gene TRBV9 combines with J gene TRBJ1-1, with D tentatively TRBD1 (6 bases). V dropped 3 bases and J dropped 4 bases, with 10 bases sitting between them. The germline gives CDR1 SGDLS, CDR2 YYNGEE. CDR3 length equals 13 residues. The CDR3 protein is CASSDNRATEAFF. The CDR3 coding sequence is TGTGCCAGCAGCGACAACAGGGCCACTGAAGCTTTCTTT.

In its sample, this clonotype was seen a few times. J is TRBJ1-1 and V is TRBV14; 8 positions agree with TRBD1. Losses at the gene ends were 3 bases for V and 4 bases for J; bases not matched to a gene: 16. This CDR3 has 18 residues. The germline gives CDR1 SGHDN, CDR2 FVKESK. The CDR3 DNA sequence: TGTGCCAGCAGCCATACGAGGGCAGGGGGCGACGGGAGCACTGAAGCTTTCTTT. Protein: CASSHTRAGGDGSTEAFF.

This clonotype was seen once. The chain has TRBV27 and TRBJ2-3; D is perhaps TRBD1 (6 bases). Trimming took 2 bases from V and 13 from J, leaving 16 bases between them. Germline assignment: CDR1 MNHEY and CDR2 SMNVEV (reference sequence). This CDR3 contains 13 residues. The CDR3 sequence is CASSLDPSRGEYF. CDR3 DNA: TGTGCCAGCAGTTTAGATCCCAGCAGGGGCGAGTATTTT.

This clonotype has just a few counts. In nucleotides, the CDR3 is TGCGCCAGCAGCTTGGCAGTTTCGAACACCGGGGAGCTGTTTTTT. This translates into CASSLAVSNTGELFF. The rearrangement uses TRBV5-1 and TRBJ2-2; D is uncertain. Trimming took off 0 bases at V and 0 bases at J, with 6 bases between the two ends. This CDR3 is built from 15 residues. Germline V gene data show CDR1 as SGHRS and CDR2 as YFSETQ.

V usage is TRBV5-1 and J usage is TRBJ1-1, with 8 bases aligning to TRBD1. Germline V gene data show CDR1 as SGHRS and CDR2 as YFSETQ. CDR3 size: 15 residues. V dropped 4 bases and J dropped 4; count of bases not matched to a gene: 9. The CDR3 DNA is TGCGCCAGCAGCAAGAACACAGGGGGGGGCACTGAAGCTTTCTTT. Its translation is CASSKNTGGGTEAFF.

This clonotype occurred a few times. The rearrangement links TRBV19 to TRBJ2-5; D gene uncertain. Germline V gives CDR1 LNHDA, CDR2 SQIVND (reference sequence). The CDR3 is 15 residues long. V lost 3 bases to trimming and J lost 4 bases, with 15 bases between them. Here the CDR3 DNA reads TGTGCCAGTAGTATCGTGGCAGGAGTGGGAGAGACCCAGTACTTC. Encoded protein: CASSIVAGVGETQYF.

For this clonotype: A read error is the likely source, as a far larger clone sits one nucleotide away. The chain has TRBV7-2 and TRBJ2-7, with 7 positions matching TRBD1. CDR1 and CDR2 from the germline V gene are SGHTA and FQGNSA. The CDR3 contains 13 residues. DNA for the CDR3: TGTGTCAGCAGCCCGGGACAGCCCTACGAGCAGTACTTC. This codes for CVSSPGQPYEQYF.

This clonotype has more than one count but fewer than ten. V usage is TRBV6-5 and J usage is TRBJ2-5, with D possibly being TRBD1 or TRBD2 (5 bases each). V was trimmed by 0 bases and J by 9 bases, leaving 23 bases between them. The germline gives CDR1 MNHEY, CDR2 SVGAGI. The CDR3 sequence is 17 residues long. CDR3: CASSYSKRGLRGDSQYF. For the CDR3, the DNA is TGTGCCAGCAGTTACTCGAAAAGGGGCTTACGAGGGGATTCCCAGTACTTC.

This sequence joins TRBV27 and TRBJ2-5, with D perhaps being TRBD1 or TRBD2 (6 bases each). The germline CDR1 and CDR2 sequences are MNHEY and SMNVEV (reference sequence). This CDR3 comprises 13 residues. Trimming shortened V by 6 bases and J by 4 bases, and 12 bases separated the two germline ends. The CDR3 spells CASSRGRLETQYF. As DNA, the CDR3 is TGTGCCAGCAGCCGGGGGCGCTTAGAGACCCAGTACTTC.

The V and J genes are TRBV6-6 and TRBJ1-5; TRBD1 might be the D (5 bases). The CDR3 is 14 residues long. From germline, CDR1 is MNHNY and CDR2 SVGAGI (reference sequence). Trimming took 2 bases from V and 7 from J, leaving 12 bases between them. The CDR3 sequence is CASSYDGAGQPQHF. The CDR3 bases are TGTGCCAGCAGTTACGATGGGGCGGGACAGCCCCAGCATTTT.